The rows below give T cell receptor beta chains drawn from one sample of a study of blood T cell repertoires in COVID-19. Clones were sequenced by immunoSEQ multiplex PCR, and TCRdb holds only the in-frame ones, with some missing. In the table there are about 160,000 clones, around 80% of which are singletons. Specimen: peripheral blood. Receptors were obtained from a man in his 60s with active or convalescent COVID-19. Both conserved end residues are part of each CDR3. D genes are given only for firm matches. A row's size may be missing; if present it is once, few, many or a size class.

V	D	size	J	CDR3	DNA
TRBV5-1	.	.	TRBJ2-3	CASSLVRTDTQYF	TGCGCCAGCAGCTTGGTGCGGACAGATACGCAGTATTTT
TRBV5-3	TRBD2	.	TRBJ2-6	CARSIVEGSGGSGANVLTF	TGTGCCAGAAGCATAGTTGAGGGTAGCGGGGGCTCTGGGGCCAACGTCCTGACTTTC
TRBV19	.	few	TRBJ1-3	CASIRSQGKGSGNTIYF	TGTGCCAGTATCCGTTCCCAGGGGAAGGGCTCTGGAAACACCATATATTTT
TRBV7-8	.	.	TRBJ1-1	CASSRSGGRSNTEAFF	TGTGCCAGCAGTCGGAGTGGGGGGAGGTCGAACACTGAAGCTTTCTTT
TRBV19	.	.	TRBJ1-1	CASIGGVVGAFF	TGTGCCAGTATTGGCGGTGTAGTCGGAGCTTTCTTT
TRBV15	.	few	TRBJ1-1	CATSKGRRSATEAFF	TGTGCCACCAGCAAAGGGAGGAGAAGTGCCACTGAAGCTTTCTTT
TRBV9	TRBD2	once	TRBJ2-3	CASSPGLAGDLTQYF	TGTGCCAGCAGCCCAGGACTAGCGGGGGATCTGACGCAGTATTTT
TRBV10-3	TRBD1	.	TRBJ2-1	CAIKGTGGAYNEQFF	TGTGCCATCAAGGGGACAGGGGGTGCATACAATGAGCAGTTCTTC
TRBV24-1	.	.	TRBJ2-1	CATSDRTDPNEQFF	TGTGCCACCAGTGATCGGACAGACCCCAATGAGCAGTTCTTC
TRBV28	TRBD2	few	TRBJ2-1	CASSFIREGLNEQFF	TGTGCCAGCAGTTTCATCCGGGAGGGCCTGAATGAGCAGTTCTTC
TRBV7-9	TRBD1	.	TRBJ1-2	CASSPNPRGGSYGYTF	TGTGCCAGCAGCCCAAATCCAAGAGGGGGCAGCTATGGCTACACCTTC
TRBV11-1	TRBD2	few	TRBJ2-1	CASSFRAGGNEQFF	TGTGCCAGCAGCTTTAGAGCGGGGGGCAATGAGCAGTTCTTC
TRBV23-1	TRBD1	.	TRBJ1-1	CASSQWNRTGADTEAFF	TGCGCCAGCAGTCAATGGAACCGCACAGGGGCGGACACTGAAGCTTTCTTT
TRBV6-1	TRBD1	.	TRBJ2-3	CASSVDRGASTDTQYF	TGTGCCAGCAGTGTCGACAGGGGCGCTAGCACAGATACGCAGTATTTT
TRBV9	.	.	TRBJ2-3	CASSVAPGVRTDTQYF	TGTGCCAGCAGCGTAGCTCCCGGGGTACGCACAGATACGCAGTATTTT
TRBV29-1	TRBD1	.	TRBJ2-1	CSVEETPGTGSVSYNEQFF	TGCAGCGTTGAAGAGACCCCCGGGACAGGGTCAGTATCCTACAATGAGCAGTTCTTC
TRBV6-5	TRBD1	.	TRBJ2-7	CASSRTGSTYEQYF	TGTGCCAGCAGTCGGACAGGGTCTACCTACGAGCAGTACTTC
TRBV11-3	TRBD1	.	TRBJ2-3	CASSAGTGDHTQYF	TGTGCCAGCAGCGCAGGGACAGGGGACCATACGCAGTATTTT
TRBV6-1	.	.	TRBJ1-4	CASSLGPTKGEKLFF	TGTGCCAGCAGTCTAGGCCCCACCAAGGGGGAAAAACTGTTTTTT
TRBV9	.	.	TRBJ1-6	CASSVGGEGSPLHF	TGTGCCAGCAGCGTTGGAGGGGAGGGTTCACCCCTCCACTTT
TRBV13	TRBD1	.	TRBJ1-2	CASSIGQGADGYTF	TGTGCCAGCAGCATCGGACAGGGGGCAGATGGCTACACCTTC
TRBV24-1	TRBD1	.	TRBJ1-4	CATSENTGAANEKLFF	TGTGCCACCAGTGAAAATACAGGGGCTGCTAATGAAAAACTGTTTTTT
TRBV6-6	.	.	TRBJ2-7	CASSRGQEGPYEQYF	TGTGCCAGCAGTCGTGGACAGGAGGGGCCCTACGAGCAGTACTTC
TRBV15	.	.	TRBJ2-5	CATSSWGRGGGETQYF	TGTGCCACCAGCAGTTGGGGGCGGGGCGGGGGAGAGACCCAGTACTTC
TRBV6-2/TRBV6-3	.	.	TRBJ1-1	CASSYPQGRVDTEAFF	TGTGCCAGCAGTTACCCTCAGGGCAGGGTGGACACTGAAGCTTTCTTT
TRBV10-3	.	.	TRBJ1-1	CAISQTAGNTEAFF	TGTGCCATCAGTCAAACCGCAGGGAACACTGAAGCTTTCTTT